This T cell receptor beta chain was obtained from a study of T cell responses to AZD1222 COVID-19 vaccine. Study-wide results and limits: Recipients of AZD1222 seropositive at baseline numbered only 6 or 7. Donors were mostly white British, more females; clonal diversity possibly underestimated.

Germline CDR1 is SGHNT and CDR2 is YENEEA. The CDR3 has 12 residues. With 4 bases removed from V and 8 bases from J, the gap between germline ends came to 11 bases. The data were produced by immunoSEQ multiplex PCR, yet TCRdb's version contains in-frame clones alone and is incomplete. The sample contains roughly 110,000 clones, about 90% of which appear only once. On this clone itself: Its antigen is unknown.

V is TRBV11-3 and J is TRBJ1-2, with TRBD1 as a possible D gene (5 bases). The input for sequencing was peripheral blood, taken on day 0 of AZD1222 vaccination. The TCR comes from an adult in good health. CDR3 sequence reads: CASSSQGNGYTF. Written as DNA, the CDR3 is TGTGCCAGCAGCTCGCAGGGAAACGGCTACACCTTC.